Below, 25 T cell receptor beta chains from the same sample are listed, as sequenced in a study of blood T cell repertoires in COVID-19. The table came from immunoSEQ multiplex PCR; TCRdb's copy has only in-frame clones and leaves some out. The repertoire holds 200,000 to 250,000 clones, about 88% seen once, with 2% to 2.5% in the top ten. The sequenced sample consisted of peripheral blood. Receptors originate from a woman in her 40s who had recovered from COVID-19.

This clone was seen more than once but under ten times. The V call is TRBV6-5, the J call TRBJ2-1; 9 nucleotides agree with TRBD2. The CDR3 is 15 amino acids. Germline assignment: CDR1 MNHEY and CDR2 SVGAGI. V gave up 6 bases and J gave up 13 bases; unmatched junction bases: 16. In DNA, the CDR3 is TGTGCCAGCAGGACGGGACTAGCTCCTCCACGGGGCCAGTTCTTC. Translation: CASRTGLAPPRGQFF.

The rearrangement joins TRBV9 to TRBJ1-6; 12 bases align to TRBD1. V dropped 2 bases and J dropped 9; count of bases not matched to a gene: 12. This CDR3 comprises 18 residues. Germline CDR1 is SGDLS and CDR2 is YYNGEE. The DNA for the CDR3 is TGTGCCAGCAGCGTTGCCGGGACAGGGGGCTTTTTTGGTTCACCCCTCCACTTT. This gives the protein CASSVAGTGGFFGSPLHF.

The chain combines TRBV30 with TRBJ2-7; possibly TRBD2 for D (6 bases). From germline, CDR1 is GTSNPN and CDR2 SVGIG (reference sequence). V was cut by 4 bases and J by 5 bases, with 9 bases left in between. CDR3 size: 11 residues. The CDR3 bases are TGTGCCTGGACCGGGAGAAACGAGCAGTACTTC. Amino acids: CAWTGRNEQYF.

The V call is TRBV9, the J call TRBJ1-2, with D perhaps TRBD1 (5 bases). V was clipped by 2 bases and J by 6 bases, with 14 bases between them. The CDR3 consists of 14 residues. Germline CDR1 and CDR2: SGDLS and YYNGEE. For the CDR3, the DNA is TGTGCCAGCAGCGTCCTGGGGGGGACGGATGGCTACACCTTC. Translated: CASSVLGGTDGYTF.

This clone was seen a handful of times. V is TRBV7-2 and J is TRBJ1-2; maybe TRBD1 (6 bases). CDR3 size: 13 residues. Trimming left V 5 bases short and J 0 bases short, with 7 bases between. CDR1 is SGHTA and CDR2 is FQGNSA in the germline V gene. The DNA of the CDR3 is TGTGCCAGCAGCGGACAGACTAACTATGGCTACACCTTC. It codes for CASSGQTNYGYTF.

The V call is TRBV9, the J call TRBJ1-5; D uncertain. The germline V and J ends were trimmed by 4 bases and 6 bases, with 11 bases remaining between them. The CDR3 has 13 amino acids. Germline values: CDR1 SGDLS, CDR2 YYNGEE. The DNA of the CDR3 is TGTGCCAGCAGCCTAGACCCCGGTCAGCCCCAGCATTTT. Translating it yields CASSLDPGQPQHF.

The V call is TRBV9, the J call TRBJ2-1; 10 positions match TRBD2. This CDR3 comprises 16 residues. Trimming at V came to 4 bases and at J to 6 bases, leaving 10 bases not matched to a gene. Germline V gene lookup returns CDR1 SGDLS and CDR2 YYNGEE. The CDR3: CASSPREERGGNEQFF. The CDR3 DNA reads as TGTGCCAGCAGCCCCCGGGAGGAGCGGGGGGGCAATGAGCAGTTCTTC.

The chain links TRBV6-2 or TRBV6-3 to TRBJ2-1, with 9 bases that match TRBD2. The trim removed 5 bases at V and 2 bases at J, leaving 19 bases unmatched. This CDR3 is 20 amino acids long. Per germline, CDR1 MNHEY and CDR2 SVGEGT. The CDR3 sequence is CASSPGFLTEAGGPYNEQFF. CDR3 bases: TGTGCCAGCAGTCCAGGGTTCCTAACAGAAGCGGGGGGTCCCTACAATGAGCAGTTCTTC.

CDR3 in DNA: TGTGCCAGCAGTTACTCTCGGTTCGGTGAAAAACTGTTTTTT. Its protein product is CASSYSRFGEKLFF. V is TRBV6-2 or TRBV6-3 and J is TRBJ1-4; unclear D gene. Trimming stripped 0 bases from V and 7 bases from J, with 9 bases between. Germline CDR1 is MNHEY and CDR2 is SVGEGT. There are 14 residues in the CDR3.

The chain recombines TRBV7-9 with TRBJ2-7; TRBD2 aligns across 10 bases. Germline CDR1 reads SEHNR; CDR2 reads FQNEAQ (reference sequence). The length of the CDR3 is 16 residues. The J segment lost 3 bases and the V segment lost 2 bases, leaving 7 bases of the junction unmatched. The CDR3 sequence is CASSLLAGVGDYEQYF. Written as DNA, the CDR3 is TGTGCCAGCAGCTTACTAGCGGGAGTAGGGGACTACGAGCAGTACTTC.

The chain couples TRBV19 to TRBJ2-7, with 8 bases aligning to TRBD2. The CDR3 length is 11 residues. CDR1 is LNHDA and CDR2 is SQIVND in the germline V gene (reference sequence). Trimming cost V 9 bases and J 7 bases; bases outside gene matches: 5. The CDR3 reads CASGGGREQYF. In nucleotides, the CDR3 is TGTGCCAGCGGGGGGGGGCGAGAGCAGTACTTC.

This chain links TRBV4-2 with TRBJ1-4; D is uncertain. CDR3 size: 16 residues. Germline assignment: CDR1 LGHNA and CDR2 YNFKEQ. Between the trimmed V and J ends, which lost 1 base and 0 bases, there was a span of 9 bases. The CDR3 here is CASSQVGGATNEKLFF. The CDR3 DNA reads as TGTGCCAGCAGCCAAGTGGGCGGGGCAACTAATGAAAAACTGTTTTTT.

The DNA of the CDR3 is TGTGCCAGCAGCTACGGACTAGCGGGAAGGGACAATGAGCAGTTCTTC. This translates into CASSYGLAGRDNEQFF. V is TRBV3-1 (or the pseudogene TRBV3-2) and J is TRBJ2-1; 12 bases agree with TRBD2. The CDR3 runs 16 residues. Germline lookup yields CDR1 LGHDT and CDR2 YNNKEL (reference sequence). Germline trimming cut 5 bases from V and 5 bases from J; bases unmatched to any gene: 7.

This clone appeared once. The genes are TRBV6-2 or TRBV6-3 and TRBJ1-5; 11 bases fit TRBD1. The CDR3 is made up of 17 amino acids. The J segment lost 2 bases and the V segment lost 2 bases, leaving 5 bases of the junction unmatched. The germline V gene encodes CDR1 MNHEY and CDR2 SVGEGT. CDR3 bases: TGTGCCAGCAGTTACGACCGGGACAGGGGGGGCAATCAGCCCCAGCATTTT. Residues: CASSYDRDRGGNQPQHF.

This clone has only one observation. The V and J genes are TRBV12-5 and TRBJ2-1; a possible D gene is TRBD2 (5 bases). The CDR3 length is 17 residues. Trimming cost V 5 bases and J 2 bases, with 19 bases left between them. Germline V gives CDR1 LGHNT, CDR2 FRNRAP. CDR3 DNA: TGTGCTAGTGGTATAAACCGTCGCGGGCTTACCTACAATGAGCAGTTCTTC. Amino acid sequence: CASGINRRGLTYNEQFF.

The genes are TRBV7-2 and TRBJ2-5, with D uncertain. The CDR3 extends over 14 amino acids. Germline V gene data show CDR1 as SGHTA and CDR2 as FQGNSA. V lost 1 base, J lost 6 bases, and 12 bases lay in between. This chain's CDR3 is CASSLGAVMKTQYF. CDR3 in DNA: TGTGCCAGCAGCTTAGGGGCAGTCATGAAGACCCAGTACTTC.

This chain links TRBV7-2 with TRBJ2-4; 9 nucleotides align to TRBD2. Germline loops: CDR1 SGHTA, CDR2 FQGNSA. This CDR3 has 19 amino acids. The V and J ends lost 5 bases and 8 bases, in that order; junction bases with no gene match: 22. CDR3 region: CASSQSIGLAGPALDIQYF. In DNA, the CDR3 is TGTGCCAGCAGCCAAAGTATAGGGCTAGCGGGACCCGCTTTAGACATTCAGTACTTC.

The genes are TRBV19 and TRBJ2-6; D uncertain. Trimming took off 7 bases at V and 0 bases at J, with 13 bases between the two ends. From germline, CDR1 is LNHDA and CDR2 SQIVND (reference sequence). CDR3 length equals 16 residues. CDR3 sequence reads: CASKYSSRSGANVLTF. For the CDR3, the DNA is TGTGCCAGTAAATATTCGTCTCGCTCTGGGGCCAACGTCCTGACTTTC.

This clone came up a few times. This chain uses TRBV14 with TRBJ2-1, with 9 positions matching TRBD2. The CDR3 runs to 15 residues. V was pared by 0 bases and J by 9 bases, with 6 bases of the junction left unmatched. Germline lookup yields CDR1 SGHDN and CDR2 FVKESK. In nucleotides, the CDR3 is TGTGCCAGCAGCCAAGAGCGGGGGGGCCGGGTTGAGCAGTTCTTC. This sequence encodes CASSQERGGRVEQFF.

The chain carries TRBV11-3 and TRBJ2-6; D is uncertain. Per the germline V gene, CDR1 is SGHNT and CDR2 is YENEEA. Trimming left V 5 bases short and J 4 bases short, with 15 bases between. The CDR3 has 16 amino acids. CDR3 region: CASSPDGRTGANVLTF. The CDR3 coding sequence is TGTGCCAGCAGCCCAGATGGGCGTACCGGGGCCAACGTCCTGACTTTC.

This chain connects TRBV9 to TRBJ2-2; D is ambiguous. The germline V gene encodes CDR1 SGDLS and CDR2 YYNGEE. This CDR3 region has 14 residues. Trimming removed 0 bases at V and 3 bases at J, with 6 bases between. The CDR3 bases are TGTGCCAGCAGCGTAGTTGCGGACACCGGGGAGCTGTTTTTT. Protein: CASSVVADTGELFF.

The chain carries TRBV7-2 and TRBJ2-7, with a tentative D call TRBD1 (6 bases). V lost 5 bases, J lost 3 bases, and 14 bases lay in between. Germline CDR1 reads SGHTA; CDR2 reads FQGNSA. This CDR3 has 14 amino acids. Here the CDR3 DNA reads TGTGCCAGCAGCCAGGGACAAAGATTCTACGAGCAGTACTTC. It encodes CASSQGQRFYEQYF. The whole variable domain, remainder taken from reference TRBV7-2 and TRBJ2-7, is GAGVSQSPSNKVTEKGKDVELRCDPISGHTALYWYRQSLGQGLEFLIYFQGNSAPDKSGLPSDRFSAERTGGSVSTLTIQRTQQEDSAVYLCASSQGQRFYEQYFGPGTRLTVT.

This sequence joins TRBV5-5 and TRBJ2-1, with 7 nucleotides matching TRBD1. Germline trimming cut 1 base from V and 1 base from J; bases unmatched to any gene: 2. CDR1 SGHKS and CDR2 YYEKEE come from the germline V gene (reference sequence). The length of the CDR3 is 15 residues. The CDR3 DNA reads as TGTGCCAGCAGCTTGAAGGGGGCGTCCTACAATGAGCAGTTCTTC. Its protein product is CASSLKGASYNEQFF.

The V call is TRBV5-5, the J call TRBJ1-4; 9 bases fit TRBD1. J lost 8 bases, V lost 2 bases, and 4 bases had no gene match. Germline V gives CDR1 SGHKS, CDR2 YYEKEE (reference sequence). The CDR3 covers 14 residues. The CDR3 region has the DNA TGTGCCAGCAGCTTAGGGACAGGGAAAGAAAAACTGTTTTTT. Residues: CASSLGTGKEKLFF.

This clone was counted a few times. V and J are TRBV19 and TRBJ1-5; no clear D gene. Germline V gives CDR1 LNHDA, CDR2 SQIVND (reference sequence). V was cut by 7 bases and J by 0 bases, with 10 bases left in between. The CDR3 spans 14 residues. The CDR3 nucleotides read TGTGCCAGTAATGCAGGCAATAGCAATCAGCCCCAGCATTTT. It encodes CASNAGNSNQPQHF.